Listed below are T cell receptor beta chains from one sample, sequenced in a study of T cell repertoires in cytomegalovirus infection. TCRdb passed the reads through MiXCR, listing each CDR3 protein once. The table includes some 300,000 distinct CDR3 sequences, around 9.6% detected once. The source material was PBMCs. The receptors originated from a human donor in good health (CMV status not recorded). Some clones in this sample may be carry-over from other donors' samples. CDR3s include the opening cysteine and the closing phenylalanine or tryptophan. A D gene is named only where the DNA matches it firmly. Clone size is shown for a subset of rows, as once, few, many or a class of expanded clone.

D	J	length	V	size	DNA	CDR3
-	TRBJ1-3	15	TRBV7-2	many	TGTGCCAGCAGCCCGGGGGTTTACTCTGGAAACACCATATATTTT	CASSPGVYSGNTIYF
TRBD1	TRBJ1-1	17	TRBV20-1	few	TGCAGTGCTAGTCCACAGGGGAAATCGATTCACAACACTGAAGCTTTCTTT	CSASPQGKSIHNTEAFF
TRBD1	TRBJ2-7	15	TRBV20-1	many	TGCAGTGCTAGAGATGTTAGGACAGGGGTAGGGGAGCAGTACTTC	CSARDVRTGVGEQYF
TRBD1	TRBJ2-5	14	TRBV7-9	many	TGTGCCAGCAGCTCCGGACAGGGGGTAAAGACCCAGTACTTC	CASSSGQGVKTQYF
TRBD1	TRBJ1-5	14	TRBV7-9	few	TGTGCCAGCAGTGGGGGACAGAGCAATCAGCCCCAGCATTTT	CASSGGQSNQPQHF
-	TRBJ1-4	13	TRBV20-1	few	TGCAGTGCCCCATGGGGGTTGGATGAAAAACTGTTTTTT	CSAPWGLDEKLFF
-	TRBJ2-2	12	TRBV29-1	few	TGCAGCGTTAGTCCGAACACCGGGGAGCTGTTTTTT	CSVSPNTGELFF
-	TRBJ2-3	15	TRBV29-1	many	TGCAGCGTTTGCGTAGTCTCTCCGAGCACAGATACGCAGTATTTT	CSVCVVSPSTDTQYF
-	TRBJ1-4	15	TRBV29-1	few	TGCAGCGTTGGATACGTTAGACAGGAACCTGGAAAACTGTTTTTT	CSVGYVRQEPGKLFF
-	TRBJ2-4	13	TRBV20-1	many	TGCAGTGCTAGGTCCATAGCCAAAAACATTCAGTACTTC	CSARSIAKNIQYF
TRBD1	TRBJ2-1	12	TRBV7-9	-	TGTGCCAGCAGCTTAGTTGGGACAGGGCAGTTCTTC	CASSLVGTGQFF
-	TRBJ2-7	14	TRBV6-2/TRBV6-3	many	TGTGCCAGCAGTTACACCGGGAGTTTCTACGAGCAGTACTTC	CASSYTGSFYEQYF
-	TRBJ1-5	14	TRBV28	many	TGTGCCAGCAGGGGTCAGGGAGTTTCGAAGCCCCAGCATTTT	CASRGQGVSKPQHF
-	TRBJ2-7	13	TRBV29-1	-	TGCAGCGTTCCAGGTCCTAGCTCCTACGAGCAGTACTTC	CSVPGPSSYEQYF
-	TRBJ2-3	12	TRBV7-2	many	TGTGCCAGCAGCCCTACTAGTAGGTCGCAGTATTTT	CASSPTSRSQYF
-	TRBJ2-7	12	TRBV20-1	many	TGCAGTGCTAGGTCCAGGTCCTACGAGCAGTACTTC	CSARSRSYEQYF
TRBD2	TRBJ2-5	15	TRBV7-9	many	TGTGCCAGCAGCTTAATTATAGCGGGGCCAGAGACCCAGTACTTC	CASSLIIAGPETQYF
-	TRBJ1-6	14	TRBV12-3/TRBV12-4	many	TGTGCCAGCAGTTTACGGGCAGGGGAATCACCCCTCCACTTT	CASSLRAGESPLHF
-	TRBJ1-1	13	TRBV7-8	many	TGTGCCAGCAGCCGAAGGTTGGACACTGAAGCTTTCTTT	CASSRRLDTEAFF
TRBD1	TRBJ1-1	14	TRBV28	many	TGTGCCAGCAGCCACGGGACAGGGGACACTGAAGCTTTCTTT	CASSHGTGDTEAFF
TRBD1	TRBJ2-2	16	TRBV5-6	few	TGTGCCAGCAGCTTAAGGACAGGGGTATACACCGGGGAGCTGTTTTTT	CASSLRTGVYTGELFF
-	TRBJ2-2	15	TRBV11-3	many	TGTGCCAGCAGCTTTGGGGGTGAGGGCACCGGGGAGCTGTTTTTT	CASSFGGEGTGELFF
TRBD2	TRBJ2-3	14	TRBV20-1	-	TGCAGTGCTAGGCTGCGGGGGGGCATAGATACGCAGTATTTT	CSARLRGGIDTQYF
-	TRBJ2-2	14	TRBV6-5	many	TGTGCCAGCAGTTACTCTCAGGGACCCGGGGAGCTGTTTTTT	CASSYSQGPGELFF
-	TRBJ2-6	16	TRBV15	many	TGTGCCACCAGCAGAGATGGGGGCTCTGGGGCCAACGTCCTGACTTTC	CATSRDGGSGANVLTF
-	TRBJ2-2	12	TRBV12-3/TRBV12-4	many	TGTGCCAGCCCCAGGGACCCCGGGGAGCTGTTTTTT	CASPRDPGELFF
TRBD1	TRBJ1-5	14	TRBV6-2/TRBV6-3	many	TGTGCCAGCAGTTGGACAGGTAGGAATCAGCCCCAGCATTTT	CASSWTGRNQPQHF
TRBD1	TRBJ1-1	13	TRBV2	-	TGTGCCAGCAGACTCGACAGGGGAACTGAAGCTTTCTTT	CASRLDRGTEAFF
-	TRBJ2-3	15	TRBV7-2	many	TGTGCCAGCAGCTTAGTGTATATCAGCACAGATACGCAGTATTTT	CASSLVYISTDTQYF
TRBD2	TRBJ2-6	19	TRBV6-4	many	TGTGCCAGCAGTCCTCTCGGGGAGGGCCAGGTGCCTGGGGCCAACGTCCTGACTTTC	CASSPLGEGQVPGANVLTF
-	TRBJ2-1	13	TRBV7-2	many	TGTGCCAGTGGAGAGACACCTTACAATGAGCAGTTCTTC	CASGETPYNEQFF
-	TRBJ1-4	13	TRBV20-1	many	TGCAGTGCTAGGATGCCGGGAATTGAAAAACTGTTTTTT	CSARMPGIEKLFF
-	TRBJ2-5	11	TRBV28	many	TGTGCCAGCAGATACCGTGGGGCCCAGTACTTC	CASRYRGAQYF
TRBD2	TRBJ2-5	14	TRBV4-2	-	TGTGCCAGCAGCCAAGTTCAGCGGGGTGCGGCCCAGTACTTC	CASSQVQRGAAQYF
-	TRBJ2-5	17	TRBV6-5	many	TGTGCCAGCAGTTACTCGAATGGACCCCTTCTTGTAGAGACCCAGTACTTC	CASSYSNGPLLVETQYF
TRBD2	TRBJ2-5	14	TRBV13	-	TGTGCCAGCAGCCCCGGACTAGGGAGTGGGACCCAGTACTTC	CASSPGLGSGTQYF
-	TRBJ2-5	16	TRBV9	many	TGTGCCAGCAGCGTAGGGCCATCCGGGGCAGAAGAGACCCAGTACTTC	CASSVGPSGAEETQYF
-	TRBJ1-2	14	TRBV20-1	many	TGCAGTGCTAGAGATCAGGCACGGCTCCCTGGCTACACCTTC	CSARDQARLPGYTF
TRBD2	TRBJ2-3	17	TRBV2	-	TGTGCCAGCGTGTGGGCTAGCGGGGCGATCTACGAAGATACGCAGTATTTT	CASVWASGAIYEDTQYF
-	TRBJ1-1	14	TRBV5-5	-	TGTGCCAGCAGCTTGGCGGACACTAACACTGAAGCTTTCTTT	CASSLADTNTEAFF
-	TRBJ1-5	15	TRBV7-8	many	TGTGCCAGCAGCTTAGAGGGGCTTAGCAATCAGCCCCAGCATTTT	CASSLEGLSNQPQHF
-	TRBJ2-7	15	TRBV19	-	TGTGCCAGTAAACCAGGGGCCTCGAGCTCCTACGAGCAGTACTTC	CASKPGASSSYEQYF
TRBD1	TRBJ1-2	16	TRBV19	many	TGTGCCAGTAGTATCAAGACAGGGGCCCTTTACTATGGCTACACCTTC	CASSIKTGALYYGYTF
-	TRBJ1-1	14	TRBV5-1	-	TGCGCCAGCAGACCAAATGACAGAAACACTGAAGCTTTCTTT	CASRPNDRNTEAFF
-	TRBJ1-3	18	TRBV4-1	many	TGCGCCAGCAGCCAAGAAATGGAGACAACTATGAGCGGAAACACCATATATTTT	CASSQEMETTMSGNTIYF
-	TRBJ2-5	15	TRBV7-2	many	TGTGCCAGCAGCTTAGTCGGGGGATCGGGAGAGACCCAGTACTTC	CASSLVGGSGETQYF
-	TRBJ2-3	14	TRBV9	few	TGTGCCAGCAGCGTAGAGGGGACCACAGATACGCAGTATTTT	CASSVEGTTDTQYF
-	TRBJ2-1	17	TRBV9	many	TGTGCCAGCAGCGGAAAATCCGGGACTGGCTCCTACAATGAGCAGTTCTTC	CASSGKSGTGSYNEQFF
TRBD1	TRBJ1-4	15	TRBV7-8	many	TGTGCCAGCAGCTTAGGACAGGGGCGGCGTGAAAAACTGTTTTTT	CASSLGQGRREKLFF
-	TRBJ2-7	14	TRBV20-1	-	TGCAGTGCTAGAGACAGAGACATTCCCTACGAGCAGTACTTC	CSARDRDIPYEQYF
-	TRBJ2-3	14	TRBV28	few	TGTGCCAGCAGTTTAGGGTTCCAGACGGATACGCAGTATTTT	CASSLGFQTDTQYF
TRBD1	TRBJ1-1	13	TRBV19	many	TGTGCCAGTGGCAGGGGGAGGGAGACTGAAGCTTTCTTT	CASGRGRETEAFF
-	TRBJ1-5	13	TRBV7-2	many	TGTGCCAGCAGCTTAACACGGAACCAGCCCCAGCATTTT	CASSLTRNQPQHF
-	TRBJ2-2	15	TRBV11-2	few	TGTGCCAGCAGCTTAACGGACTCTAACACCGGGGAGCTGTTTTTT	CASSLTDSNTGELFF
-	TRBJ1-1	14	TRBV20-1	-	TGCAGTGCTAGAGATCTCCGGGAGCACACTGAAGCTTTCTTT	CSARDLREHTEAFF
TRBD2	TRBJ2-3	17	TRBV24-1	many	TGTGCCACCAGTGAGCCCGGACTAGCGGGCCTCACAGATACGCAGTATTTT	CATSEPGLAGLTDTQYF
-	TRBJ1-1	15	TRBV7-2	many	TGTGCCAGCAGCTTACGGGACTTCTCGGACACTGAAGCTTTCTTT	CASSLRDFSDTEAFF
-	TRBJ2-1	14	TRBV4-1	once	TGCGCCAGCAGCCAAGATTGGATTTACAATGAGCAGTTCTTC	CASSQDWIYNEQFF
TRBD1	TRBJ2-1	16	TRBV7-9	few	TGTGCCAGCAGCTTAGAGGGACAGGGGGCACGAAATGAGCAGTTCTTC	CASSLEGQGARNEQFF